These T cell receptor beta chains were read from a single sample in a study of CD8 T cells in ankylosing spondylitis. TCRdb re-analysed the 5' RACE reads in MiXCR, keeping a single row per CDR3 protein. Of about 500,000 distinct CDR3 sequences listed, roughly 13% are singletons. Sample: blood, either unsorted or a sorted T cell fraction (not recorded which). The receptor set was obtained from a male donor with ankylosing spondylitis. The CDR3 runs from the conserved cysteine through the conserved F or W. The D gene is left open where the match is weak. Clone size is not always given. Where it is, it says once, few, many or a class for expanded clones.

v_gene: TRBV28; abundance: many; j_gene: TRBJ2-1; d_gene: NA; CDR3aa: CASRGLGYNEQFF; CDR3nt: TGTGCCAGCAGGGGACTCGGCTACAATGAGCAGTTCTTC
v_gene: TRBV12-3/TRBV12-4; abundance: many; j_gene: TRBJ1-3; d_gene: NA; CDR3aa: CASLWVSGNTIYF; CDR3nt: TGTGCCAGCCTCTGGGTTTCTGGAAACACCATATATTTT
v_gene: TRBV20-1; abundance: NA; j_gene: TRBJ2-2; d_gene: NA; CDR3aa: CSAPAGGVSTGELFF; CDR3nt: TGCAGTGCCCCGGCCGGGGGAGTTTCCACCGGGGAGCTGTTTTTT
v_gene: TRBV5-1; abundance: NA; j_gene: TRBJ1-1; d_gene: NA; CDR3aa: CASSFFSGGETEAFF; CDR3nt: TGCGCCAGCAGCTTTTTCTCCGGAGGTGAGACTGAAGCTTTCTTT
v_gene: TRBV5-1; abundance: NA; j_gene: TRBJ1-1; d_gene: NA; CDR3aa: CASSRGSGGNTEAFF; CDR3nt: TGCGCCAGCAGCCGGGGGTCGGGTGGGAACACTGAAGCTTTCTTT
v_gene: TRBV5-1; abundance: many; j_gene: TRBJ2-2; d_gene: TRBD2; CDR3aa: CASSLAGVAGELFF; CDR3nt: TGCGCCAGCAGCTTAGCGGGAGTAGCCGGGGAGCTGTTTTTT
v_gene: TRBV15; abundance: NA; j_gene: TRBJ1-4; d_gene: NA; CDR3aa: CATSRDIRPSEKLFF; CDR3nt: TGTGCCACCAGCAGAGATATCAGACCCAGTGAAAAACTGTTTTTT
v_gene: TRBV10-3; abundance: NA; j_gene: TRBJ2-5; d_gene: NA; CDR3aa: CAISESIGRQQETQYF; CDR3nt: TGTGCCATCAGTGAGTCGATCGGACGCCAGCAAGAGACCCAGTACTTC
v_gene: TRBV5-1; abundance: few; j_gene: TRBJ2-4; d_gene: NA; CDR3aa: CASSYGRENIQYF; CDR3nt: TGCGCCAGCAGCTACGGACGCGAAAACATTCAGTACTTC
v_gene: TRBV5-5; abundance: NA; j_gene: TRBJ1-4; d_gene: NA; CDR3aa: CASSSQAGSDEKLFF; CDR3nt: TGTGCCAGCAGCTCGCAGGCAGGGTCGGACGAAAAACTGTTTTTT
v_gene: TRBV4-1; abundance: many; j_gene: TRBJ1-4; d_gene: TRBD1; CDR3aa: CASSQDRGLTFPEKLFF; CDR3nt: TGCGCCAGCAGCCAGGACAGGGGGCTAACATTTCCTGAAAAACTGTTTTTT
v_gene: TRBV29-1; abundance: NA; j_gene: TRBJ2-2; d_gene: NA; CDR3aa: CSVGRMHTGELFF; CDR3nt: TGCAGCGTTGGGCGGATGCACACCGGGGAGCTGTTTTTT
v_gene: TRBV9; abundance: many; j_gene: TRBJ2-2; d_gene: NA; CDR3aa: CASRKQFTGELFF; CDR3nt: TGTGCCAGCAGGAAACAGTTCACCGGGGAGCTGTTTTTT
v_gene: TRBV29-1; abundance: many; j_gene: TRBJ2-1; d_gene: NA; CDR3aa: CSAQGKGEQFF; CDR3nt: TGCAGCGCGCAGGGGAAGGGTGAGCAGTTCTTC
v_gene: TRBV6-1; abundance: few; j_gene: TRBJ2-4; d_gene: NA; CDR3aa: CASSETRDLLIF; CDR3nt: TGTGCCAGCAGTGAAACCAGGGACCTTCTGATTTTC
v_gene: TRBV12-3/TRBV12-4; abundance: many; j_gene: TRBJ1-5; d_gene: NA; CDR3aa: CASSPPKGPNQPQHF; CDR3nt: TGTGCCAGCAGTCCCCCTAAGGGGCCGAATCAGCCCCAGCATTTT
v_gene: TRBV7-9; abundance: NA; j_gene: TRBJ2-3; d_gene: NA; CDR3aa: CASSLDASTRGRDTQYF; CDR3nt: TGTGCCAGCAGCTTAGACGCCTCCACAAGAGGCCGAGATACGCAGTATTTT
v_gene: TRBV5-5; abundance: many; j_gene: TRBJ1-1; d_gene: NA; CDR3aa: CAENTEAFF; CDR3nt: TGTGCCGAAAACACTGAAGCTTTCTTT
v_gene: TRBV20-1; abundance: few; j_gene: TRBJ1-5; d_gene: NA; CDR3aa: CSSRGGHPNQPQHF; CDR3nt: TGCAGTTCCCGAGGGGGACACCCAAATCAGCCCCAGCATTTT
v_gene: TRBV19; abundance: NA; j_gene: TRBJ1-5; d_gene: NA; CDR3aa: CASSIGHSNQPQHF; CDR3nt: TGTGCCAGTAGTATTGGACATAGTAACCAGCCCCAGCATTTT
v_gene: TRBV11-2; abundance: NA; j_gene: TRBJ2-1; d_gene: NA; CDR3aa: CASSLRAGSGNEQFF; CDR3nt: TGTGCCAGCAGCTTAAGAGCGGGCTCCGGGAATGAGCAGTTCTTC
v_gene: TRBV30; abundance: NA; j_gene: TRBJ2-1; d_gene: NA; CDR3aa: CAWSAFNEQFF; CDR3nt: TGTGCCTGGAGTGCCTTTAATGAGCAGTTCTTC
v_gene: TRBV20-1; abundance: few; j_gene: TRBJ1-1; d_gene: TRBD1; CDR3aa: CSARDIGTGSSYTEAFF; CDR3nt: TGCAGTGCTAGAGATATCGGGACAGGGTCCTCCTACACTGAAGCTTTCTTT
v_gene: TRBV3-1; abundance: many; j_gene: TRBJ2-1; d_gene: TRBD2; CDR3aa: CASSLTGTSGYNEQFF; CDR3nt: TGTGCCAGCAGTCTCACCGGGACTAGCGGCTACAATGAGCAGTTCTTC
v_gene: TRBV24-1; abundance: many; j_gene: TRBJ2-2; d_gene: NA; CDR3aa: CATSERRGISGELFF; CDR3nt: TGTGCCACCAGTGAACGCAGGGGCATTAGCGGGGAGCTGTTTTTT
v_gene: TRBV7-9; abundance: many; j_gene: TRBJ1-1; d_gene: NA; CDR3aa: CASSLVHTEAFF; CDR3nt: TGTGCCAGCAGCTTAGTCCACACTGAAGCTTTCTTT
v_gene: TRBV11-2; abundance: NA; j_gene: TRBJ2-7; d_gene: NA; CDR3aa: CASSLGTPTRQYF; CDR3nt: TGTGCCAGCAGCTTAGGGACACCTACGAGGCAGTACTTC
v_gene: TRBV28; abundance: few; j_gene: TRBJ2-4; d_gene: NA; CDR3aa: CASSLMGAKNIQYF; CDR3nt: TGTGCCAGCAGTTTAATGGGGGCCAAAAACATTCAGTACTTC
v_gene: TRBV10-3; abundance: many; j_gene: TRBJ1-5; d_gene: NA; CDR3aa: CAISTDGGQPQHF; CDR3nt: TGTGCCATCAGTACGGACGGTGGGCAGCCCCAGCATTTT
v_gene: TRBV20-1; abundance: few; j_gene: TRBJ2-5; d_gene: NA; CDR3aa: CSRYLRETQYF; CDR3nt: TGCAGTCGTTACCTTAGGGAGACCCAGTACTTC
v_gene: TRBV27; abundance: few; j_gene: TRBJ1-1; d_gene: NA; CDR3aa: CASSPFTRGVRRNTEAFF; CDR3nt: TGTGCCAGCAGTCCCTTTACCCGAGGGGTTCGTAGGAACACTGAAGCTTTCTTT
v_gene: TRBV6-1; abundance: NA; j_gene: TRBJ2-7; d_gene: NA; CDR3aa: CASSGGELTYEQYF; CDR3nt: TGTGCCAGCAGCGGTGGGGAACTAACCTACGAGCAGTACTTC
v_gene: TRBV14; abundance: few; j_gene: TRBJ1-1; d_gene: NA; CDR3aa: CASSPHPGDGAFF; CDR3nt: TGTGCCAGCAGCCCTCATCCCGGGGACGGAGCTTTCTTT
v_gene: TRBV10-2; abundance: many; j_gene: TRBJ2-2; d_gene: NA; CDR3aa: CASSESTGYGRNTGELFF; CDR3nt: TGCGCCAGCAGTGAGAGTACTGGGTACGGGAGAAACACCGGGGAGCTGTTTTTT
v_gene: TRBV7-9; abundance: NA; j_gene: TRBJ2-4; d_gene: TRBD1; CDR3aa: CASRDWTGENIQYF; CDR3nt: TGTGCCAGCAGGGATTGGACAGGGGAAAACATTCAGTACTTC